A single sample is the source of the 26 T cell receptor beta chains below, sequenced in a study of cytomegalovirus exposure and HLA in healthy donors. The PCR employed 60 Vbeta primers together with 13 Jbeta primers. Using immunoSEQ multiplex PCR, the repertoire was profiled, and TCRdb retains in-frame clones only, with some absent. The sample shows 150,000 to 200,000 clones, 82% of them seen only once. The material sequenced was PBMCs. These receptors came from a man in his forties in good health and CMV-seronegative.

The chain has TRBV11-1 and TRBJ2-1; tentatively, D is TRBD2 (6 bases). The CDR3 length is 15 residues. Germline V gene sequence: CDR1 SGHAT, CDR2 FQDESV (reference sequence). Deletions cut 8 bases from V and 0 bases from J, with 14 bases between. CDR3 loop: CASGRRGSSYNEQFF. The CDR3 nucleotides are TGTGCCAGCGGCAGACGGGGGAGCTCCTACAATGAGCAGTTCTTC.

V gene TRBV6-1 combines with J gene TRBJ2-6; 9 nucleotides agree with TRBD2. The CDR3 consists of 18 residues. The V segment lost 3 bases and the J segment 2 bases; nucleotides outside the gene matches: 8. From germline, CDR1 is MNHNS and CDR2 SASEGT. The CDR3 nucleotides read TGTGCCAGCAGTGACCGTCTAGCGGGGTTAACTGGGGCCAACGTCCTGACTTTC. Residues: CASSDRLAGLTGANVLTF.

The chain recombines TRBV6-6 with TRBJ1-4; D call uncertain. V was trimmed by 0 bases and J by 6 bases, leaving 5 bases between them. From germline, CDR1 is MNHNY and CDR2 SVGAGI (reference sequence). The CDR3 totals 13 residues. The CDR3 is CASSYSNYEKLFF. Written as DNA, the CDR3 is TGTGCCAGCAGTTACTCGAACTATGAAAAACTGTTTTTT.

The genes are TRBV7-9 and TRBJ2-7; D is unresolved. Per germline, CDR1 SEHNR and CDR2 FQNEAQ (reference sequence). CDR3 size: 14 residues. V lost 5 bases, J lost 3 bases, and 14 bases lay in between. Here the CDR3 DNA reads TGTGCCAGCAGCCAAACAAACAACCTCTACGAGCAGTACTTC. Translating it yields CASSQTNNLYEQYF. Supplemented by reference TRBV7-9 and TRBJ2-7, the full variable domain reads DTGVSQNPRHKITKRGQNVTFRCDPISEHNRLYWYRQTLGQGPEFLTYFQNEAQLEKSRLLSDRFSAERPKGSFSTLEIQRTEQGDSAMYLCASSQTNNLYEQYFGPGTRLTVT.

This chain joins TRBV6-5 and TRBJ2-2; tentative D call: TRBD1 (7 bases). The CDR3 loop spans 15 amino acids. Germline-derived CDR1 and CDR2 are MNHEY and SVGAGI. V was pared by 6 bases and J by 4 bases, with 15 bases between. In DNA, the CDR3 is TGTGCCAGCAGACCCTACAGGGGAGGCACCGGGGAGCTGTTTTTT. Residues: CASRPYRGGTGELFF.

The V and J genes are TRBV7-6 and TRBJ2-7, with a tentative D call TRBD1 (6 bases). Germline CDR1 is SGHVS and CDR2 is FNYEAQ. V shed 0 bases and J shed 1 base, with 7 bases lying between them. This CDR3 contains 14 residues. The CDR3 DNA sequence: TGTGCCAGCAGCTTAGCTACAGGGTCCTACGAGCAGTACTTC. This encodes CASSLATGSYEQYF. The full variable domain, completed using reference TRBV7-6 and TRBJ2-7, is GAGVSQSPRYKVTKRGQDVALRCDPISGHVSLYWYRQALGQGPEFLTYFNYEAQQDKSGLPNDRFSAERPEGSISTLTIQRTEQRDSAMYRCASSLATGSYEQYFGPGTRLTVT.

The rearrangement links TRBV5-1 to TRBJ2-1, with a tentative D call TRBD1 (6 bases). The germline CDR1 and CDR2 sequences are SGHRS and YFSETQ. The CDR3 runs to 15 residues. V was cut by 5 bases and J by 4 bases, with 16 bases left in between. The CDR3 loop is CASRVRTAKYNEQFF. CDR3 bases: TGCGCCAGCAGGGTTAGGACAGCGAAGTACAATGAGCAGTTCTTC. The full variable domain, in which reference TRBV5-1 and TRBJ2-1 provide the parts outside the CDR3, is KAGVTQTPRYLIKTRGQQVTLSCSPISGHRSVSWYQQTPGQGLQFLFEYFSETQRNKGNFPGRFSGRQFSNSRSEMNVSTLELGDSALYLCASRVRTAKYNEQFFGPGTRLTVL.

The rearrangement joins TRBV5-1 to TRBJ1-2, with D perhaps matching TRBD1 (5 bases). The CDR3 covers 12 residues. Germline V gene data show CDR1 as SGHRS and CDR2 as YFSETQ. V was trimmed by 7 bases and J by 8 bases, leaving 15 bases between them. CDR3 sequence reads: CASGEGLGGYTF. For the CDR3, the DNA is TGCGCCAGCGGTGAGGGACTAGGAGGCTACACCTTC.

The chain recombines TRBV28 with TRBJ1-4; possible D gene TRBD1, 5 bases. The CDR3 contains 14 residues. CDR1 MDHEN and CDR2 SYDVKM come from the germline V gene. V shed 3 bases and J shed 3 bases, with 8 bases lying between them. CDR3 sequence (DNA): TGTGCCAGCAGTTTGGGGGGGTCTAATGAAAAACTGTTTTTT. It yields the protein CASSLGGSNEKLFF.

This clone appeared once. The chain couples TRBV11-2 to TRBJ2-2; 8 bases are a match to TRBD2. The CDR3 loop spans 15 amino acids. Germline-derived CDR1 and CDR2 are SGHAT and FQNNGV. V was clipped by 3 bases and J by 3 bases; unmatched bases: 3. Here the CDR3 reads CASSLEGLDTGELFF. In DNA form, the CDR3 reads TGTGCCAGCAGCTTGGAGGGACTAGACACCGGGGAGCTGTTTTTT.

This chain joins TRBV11-2 and TRBJ2-1; the D gene is possibly TRBD1 (5 bases). The germline V gene encodes CDR1 SGHAT and CDR2 FQNNGV. CDR3 size: 14 residues. V lost 4 bases and J lost 7, with 14 bases in between. Here the CDR3 DNA reads TGTGCCAGCAGCTCCCCCGTGGGGCTGAATGAGCAGTTCTTC. It yields the protein CASSSPVGLNEQFF.

V and J are TRBV6-5 and TRBJ2-1, with 8 bases aligning to TRBD2. The CDR3 contains 14 residues. Germline lookup yields CDR1 MNHEY and CDR2 SVGAGI. The ends lost 6 bases at V and 4 bases at J; junction bases unmatched: 5. The CDR3 DNA sequence: TGTGCCAGCAGCCAAAGCGGGGGATACAATGAGCAGTTCTTC. Encoded protein: CASSQSGGYNEQFF.

The V and J genes are TRBV11-2 and TRBJ1-2; a possible D gene is TRBD1 (6 bases). CDR3 length: 13 residues. V dropped 4 bases and J dropped 4 bases, with 10 bases sitting between them. Germline lookup yields CDR1 SGHAT and CDR2 FQNNGV. The CDR3 is CASSSTGPYGYTF. In DNA, the CDR3 is TGTGCCAGCAGCTCAACAGGGCCCTATGGCTACACCTTC.

This chain uses TRBV6-1 with TRBJ1-1; TRBD1 matches 9 bases. This CDR3 has 14 residues. Germline V gives CDR1 MNHNS, CDR2 SASEGT. V shed 6 bases and J 3 bases; nucleotides not matched to a gene: 5. The CDR3: CASRRTGEDTEAFF. The CDR3 coding sequence is TGTGCCAGCAGGCGGACAGGGGAAGACACTGAAGCTTTCTTT.

This chain links TRBV30 with TRBJ2-2, with 7 bases matching TRBD1. The CDR3 length is 15 residues. Trimming at V came to 5 bases and at J to 0 bases, leaving 6 bases not matched to a gene. CDR1 is GTSNPN, CDR2 SVGIG, per germline (reference sequence). The CDR3 DNA reads TGTGCCTGGTCCCGGGACAGATCGAACACCGGGGAGCTGTTTTTT. Amino acids: CAWSRDRSNTGELFF.

The CDR3 coding sequence is TGCGCCAGCAGCTTGGGCGGCAGGGTTGACGGGGAGACCCAGTACTTC. Its translation: CASSLGGRVDGETQYF. This chain uses TRBV5-1 with TRBJ2-5; possible D gene TRBD1, 5 bases. Trimming took off 0 bases at V and 5 bases at J, with 17 bases between the two ends. The CDR3 loop spans 16 amino acids. The germline CDR1 and CDR2 sequences are SGHRS and YFSETQ.

The chain employs TRBV29-1 and TRBJ1-1; D remains ambiguous. Trimming removed 4 bases from V and 6 bases from J, with 12 bases in between. This CDR3 has 12 amino acids. Germline loops: CDR1 SQVTM, CDR2 ANQGSEA. CDR3 loop: CSVGLGVAEAFF. The CDR3 nucleotides read TGCAGCGTTGGGCTGGGAGTGGCTGAAGCTTTCTTT.

The CDR3 region is CASSLGQEYGKLFF. The CDR3 DNA sequence: TGTGCCAGCAGCCTGGGACAGGAGTACGGAAAACTGTTTTTT. The chain joins TRBV6-5 to TRBJ1-4; 8 positions match TRBD1. The germline V gene encodes CDR1 MNHEY and CDR2 SVGAGI. The V gene end was trimmed by 6 bases and the J gene end by 10 bases; junction bases not matched to a gene: 10. The CDR3 is 14 residues long.

The chain carries TRBV9 and TRBJ2-1; 8 positions agree with TRBD2. Germline CDR1 SGDLS, CDR2 YYNGEE. The length of the CDR3 is 15 residues. V shed 1 base, J shed 2 bases, and the junction held 2 bases outside the gene matches. The CDR3: CASSVRGLAYNEQFF. CDR3 DNA sequence: TGTGCCAGCAGCGTACGGGGACTAGCCTACAATGAGCAGTTCTTC.

Written as DNA, the CDR3 is TGTGCCAGCAGCTTCCTGTCGGATGGCTACACCTTC. Protein sequence: CASSFLSDGYTF. The V gene is TRBV7-8, the J gene TRBJ1-2; D remains ambiguous. V dropped 3 bases and J dropped 6 bases, with 8 bases sitting between them. Germline CDR1 and CDR2: SGHVS and FQNEAQ. This CDR3 has 12 amino acids. The complete variable domain, with remaining parts taken from reference TRBV7-8 and TRBJ1-2, reads GAGVSQSPRYKVAKRGQDVALRCDPISGHVSLFWYQQALGQGPEFLTYFQNEAQLDKSGLPSDRFFAERPEGSVSTLKIQRTQQEDSAVYLCASSFLSDGYTFGSGTRLTVV.

The chain carries TRBV6-6 and TRBJ1-1, with 7 nucleotides matching TRBD1. CDR1 and CDR2 (germline): MNHNY, SVGAGI (reference sequence). CDR3 length equals 13 residues. V lost 10 bases to trimming and J lost 6 bases; unmatched junction nucleotides: 11. In DNA form, the CDR3 reads TGTGCCATCAGGGGCCAAGGGGGCTCTGAAGCTTTCTTT. It translates to CAIRGQGGSEAFF.

V is TRBV29-1 and J is TRBJ2-5; 7 bases fit TRBD1. The CDR3 has 13 amino acids. V trimming: 3 bases; J trimming: 5 bases; junction bases outside the gene matches: 6. Germline CDR1 is SQVTM and CDR2 is ANQGSEA. The CDR3 here is CSVESGGVETQYF. CDR3 nucleotides: TGCAGCGTTGAGTCAGGGGGTGTTGAGACCCAGTACTTC.

V gene TRBV28 combines with J gene TRBJ1-4; D might be TRBD1 (5 bases). V lost 5 bases, J lost 6 bases, and 19 bases lay in between. The CDR3 extends over 16 amino acids. Per germline, CDR1 MDHEN and CDR2 SYDVKM. CDR3 sequence: CASSDWTPQGHEKLFF. The CDR3 DNA follows: TGTGCCAGCAGTGATTGGACACCTCAGGGCCATGAAAAACTGTTTTTT.

J is TRBJ2-1 and V is TRBV6-1, with D possibly TRBD1 on 6 matching bases. V lost 6 bases and J 5 bases, leaving 14 bases between the germline ends. This CDR3 spans 14 amino acids. Looked up from germline, CDR1 is MNHNS and CDR2 is SASEGT. CDR3 loop: CASSLPKGDNEQFF. Here the CDR3 DNA reads TGTGCCAGCAGCCTCCCGAAGGGGGACAATGAGCAGTTCTTC.

The chain joins TRBV28 to TRBJ2-7; TRBD1 might be the D (5 bases). Per the germline V gene, CDR1 is MDHEN and CDR2 is SYDVKM. V was clipped by 2 bases and J by 4 bases, with 12 bases between them. This CDR3 is built from 14 residues. The CDR3 loop is CASSLRQGGYEQYF. The DNA for the CDR3 is TGTGCCAGCAGTTTACGTCAGGGCGGATACGAGCAGTACTTC.

J is TRBJ1-2 and V is TRBV19; TRBD1 matches at 7 bases. The germline V gene has CDR1 LNHDA and CDR2 SQIVND (reference sequence). CDR3 size: 14 residues. V shed 5 bases and J 2 bases; nucleotides not matched to a gene: 5. The CDR3 DNA is TGTGCCAGTAGTCCTACAGGGGCCAACTATGGCTACACCTTC. It codes for CASSPTGANYGYTF.